These 21 T cell receptor beta chains came from one sample sequenced in a study of technical replicates of blood from a handful of donors. Assay: immunoSEQ multiplex PCR; the TCRdb copy retains only in-frame clones and omits some. The repertoire holds tens of thousands of clones, with about 95% as singletons. Sequenced: T cells isolated from PBMCs. All receptors come from a human donor in good health.

This chain uses TRBV21-1 with TRBJ1-3; the table assigns TRBD1, which was not confirmed against the DNA. TRBV21-1 is a known pseudogene. This CDR3 region has 18 residues. CDR3 region: CASSKAGLTGRTGNTIYF. The CDR3, as DNA: TGTGCCAGCAGCAAAGCGGGCCTGACAGGGAGAACTGGAAACACCATATATTTT.

The chain joins TRBV4-1 to TRBJ2-3, with D tentatively TRBD1 (6 bases). The CDR3 sequence is 17 residues long. V lost 0 bases to trimming and J lost 6 bases, with 19 bases between them. Looked up from germline, CDR1 is MGHRA and CDR2 is YSYEKL. The CDR3 here is CASSQEGGPTPPDTQYF. In nucleotides, the CDR3 is TGCGCCAGCAGCCAAGAAGGGGGACCCACTCCCCCGGATACGCAGTATTTT.

The chain has TRBV28 and TRBJ1-6; TRBD1 matches 9 bases. V was clipped by 7 bases and J by 1 base; unmatched bases: 11. Germline CDR1 is MDHEN and CDR2 is SYDVKM. This CDR3 has 18 residues. CDR3 nucleotide sequence: TGTGCCAGCAAGAGTGGGACAGGGACAGGGTCCTATAATTCACCCCTCCACTTT. This encodes CASKSGTGTGSYNSPLHF.

V is TRBV28 and J is TRBJ1-5; a weak D match, TRBD1 (5 bases). There are 14 residues in the CDR3. Germline assignment: CDR1 MDHEN and CDR2 SYDVKM. Trimming removed 1 base from V and 4 bases from J, with 8 bases in between. The CDR3 protein is CASSLFRGNQPQHF. The CDR3 DNA sequence: TGTGCCAGCAGTTTATTTAGGGGAAATCAGCCCCAGCATTTT.

This chain connects TRBV19 to TRBJ1-6, with D unclear. CDR3 length: 15 amino acids. Germline-derived CDR1 and CDR2 are LNHDA and SQIVND (reference sequence). Trimming took 5 bases from V and 7 from J, leaving 15 bases between them. The CDR3 protein is CASSPRMGGNSPLHF. The DNA of the CDR3 is TGTGCCAGTAGTCCCCGGATGGGAGGAAATTCACCCCTCCACTTT. Together with reference TRBV19 and TRBJ1-6, the CDR3 gives the full variable domain: DGGITQSPKYLFRKEGQNVTLSCEQNLNHDAMYWYRQDPGQGLRLIYYSQIVNDFQKGDIAEGYSVSREKKESFPLTVTSAQKNPTAFYLCASSPRMGGNSPLHFGNGTRLTVT.

This CDR3 is CASSYRANSPLHF. CDR3 coding DNA: TGTGCCAGCAGTTACAGGGCTAATTCACCCCTCCACTTT. The rearrangement uses TRBV27 and TRBJ1-6; tentative D call: TRBD1 (6 bases). The V gene's germline CDR1 is MNHEY and CDR2 SMNVEV (reference sequence). This CDR3 spans 13 amino acids. V lost 4 bases, J lost 6 bases, and 7 bases lay in between.

The rearrangement uses TRBV7-2 and TRBJ1-2; D gene unclear. V was cut by 3 bases and J by 3 bases, with 14 bases left in between. This CDR3 spans 15 amino acids. The germline V gene has CDR1 SGHTA and CDR2 FQGNSA. The CDR3 sequence is CASSLIGGQDYGYTF. The CDR3 DNA reads as TGTGCCAGCAGCTTGATAGGTGGGCAGGACTATGGCTACACCTTC.

The V and J genes are TRBV27 and TRBJ2-7; D is possibly TRBD1 (6 bases). V dropped 3 bases and J dropped 1 base, with 10 bases sitting between them. Germline CDR1 is MNHEY and CDR2 is SMNVEV (reference sequence). The CDR3 runs to 14 residues. This CDR3 reads CASSFAGTSYEQYF. In DNA, the CDR3 is TGTGCCAGCAGTTTTGCAGGGACATCCTACGAGCAGTACTTC.

The chain joins TRBV4-1 to TRBJ1-1; the D gene is possibly TRBD1 (6 bases). Germline CDR1 reads MGHRA; CDR2 reads YSYEKL. Trimming removed 1 base from V and 7 bases from J, with 10 bases in between. This CDR3 region has 13 residues. In DNA, the CDR3 is TGCGCCAGCAGCCAAGTGGACAGCGTTGAAGCTTTCTTT. Translating it yields CASSQVDSVEAFF.

V usage is TRBV28 and J usage is TRBJ2-7, with 7 bases fitting TRBD1. V was pared by 5 bases and J by 3 bases, with 10 bases of the junction left unmatched. The CDR3 is made up of 15 amino acids. The germline V gene encodes CDR1 MDHEN and CDR2 SYDVKM. DNA of the CDR3: TGTGCCAGCAGTAAGCTAGGGGGCGGAAGCTACGAGCAGTACTTC. Its translation: CASSKLGGGSYEQYF.

V usage is TRBV7-7 and J usage is TRBJ2-5, with D perhaps matching TRBD2 (5 bases). CDR3 length: 15 amino acids. V was cut by 1 base and J by 4 bases, with 13 bases left in between. CDR1 SSHAT and CDR2 FNYEAQ come from the germline V gene (reference sequence). The CDR3 loop is CASSLVGLAGETQYF. Written as DNA, the CDR3 is TGTGCCAGCAGCTTAGTAGGGCTAGCCGGAGAGACCCAGTACTTC.

The J gene is TRBJ1-1, the V gene TRBV7-8; D gene ambiguous. CDR3 length equals 14 residues. Germline-derived CDR1 and CDR2 are SGHVS and FQNEAQ. Trimming left V 6 bases short and J 1 base short, with 12 bases between. CDR3 loop: CASSFIQKNTEAFF. DNA for the CDR3: TGTGCCAGCAGTTTTATACAGAAGAACACTGAAGCTTTCTTT.

The V and J genes are TRBV28 and TRBJ1-4, with D possibly matching TRBD1 (5 bases). V gave up 2 bases and J gave up 7 bases, with 11 bases separating them. The CDR3 extends over 14 amino acids. CDR1 and CDR2 from the germline V gene are MDHEN and SYDVKM. In DNA, the CDR3 is TGTGCCAGCAGTTTACCAGGGATTGGTGAAAAACTGTTTTTT. Amino acid sequence: CASSLPGIGEKLFF. The whole variable domain, remainder taken from reference TRBV28 and TRBJ1-4, is DVKVTQSSRYLVKRTGEKVFLECVQDMDHENMFWYRQDPGLGLRLIYFSYDVKMKEKGDIPEGYSVSREKKERFSLILESASTNQTSMYLCASSLPGIGEKLFFGSGTQLSVL.

This chain connects TRBV9 to TRBJ2-3; D not resolved. The CDR3 length is 14 residues. The ends were cut back, 0 bases at V and 0 bases at J, with 5 bases in the middle. CDR1 is SGDLS and CDR2 is YYNGEE in the germline V gene. CDR3 in amino acids: CASSVVASTDTQYF. The CDR3 DNA sequence: TGTGCCAGCAGCGTAGTAGCCAGCACAGATACGCAGTATTTT.

V is TRBV11-1 and J is TRBJ1-1; TRBD1 is a possible D gene (6 bases). The CDR3 is 14 residues long. CDR1 and CDR2 (germline): SGHAT, FQDESV (reference sequence). Trimming stripped 5 bases from V and 2 bases from J, with 12 bases between. CDR3 loop: CASSKRTVNTEAFF. The CDR3 coding sequence is TGTGCCAGCAGCAAACGGACAGTTAACACTGAAGCTTTCTTT.

The rearrangement links TRBV19 to TRBJ1-2; D gene unclear. V lost 6 bases, J lost 2 bases, and 22 bases lay in between. CDR3 length: 17 amino acids. The germline V gene has CDR1 LNHDA and CDR2 SQIVND (reference sequence). The DNA for the CDR3 is TGTGCCAGTAGATCGGGTCAACGGGGATGGAGAAACTATGGCTACACCTTC. Translating gives CASRSGQRGWRNYGYTF.

This rearrangement joins TRBV5-1 to TRBJ2-3, with 8 bases fitting TRBD2. This CDR3 region has 18 residues. After removal of 0 bases from V and 3 bases from J, the junction contained 12 bases not matched to a gene. CDR1 and CDR2 (germline): SGHRS, YFSETQ. CDR3 sequence (DNA): TGCGCCAGCAGCTTGGAGGGACTAGTGAGTTTTGGGACAGATACGCAGTATTTT. This encodes CASSLEGLVSFGTDTQYF.

This chain connects TRBV28 to TRBJ2-7, with a weak D call TRBD2 (6 bases). CDR3 length: 14 residues. CDR1 is MDHEN and CDR2 is SYDVKM in the germline V gene. V dropped 3 bases and J dropped 2 bases, with 11 bases sitting between them. The CDR3: CASSLGRGPYEQYF. CDR3 DNA: TGTGCCAGCAGTTTGGGGCGGGGACCCTACGAGCAGTACTTC.

The chain recombines TRBV6-5 with TRBJ1-2, with 9 nucleotides matching TRBD1. CDR1 is MNHEY and CDR2 is SVGAGI in the germline V gene. There are 14 residues in the CDR3. V was clipped by 5 bases and J by 4 bases; unmatched bases: 5. CDR3 DNA: TGTGCCAGCAGTGACGGACAGGGGATCTATGGCTACACCTTC. It specifies CASSDGQGIYGYTF.

The chain carries TRBV5-1 and TRBJ1-5, with D possibly matching TRBD1 (6 bases). Germline CDR1 reads SGHRS; CDR2 reads YFSETQ. Trimming took 4 bases from V and 2 from J, leaving 13 bases between them. The CDR3 has 15 amino acids. The CDR3 protein is CASSPGGLGNQPQHF. CDR3 DNA sequence: TGCGCCAGCAGCCCGGGGGGGCTTGGCAATCAGCCCCAGCATTTT. Together with reference TRBV5-1 and TRBJ1-5, the CDR3 gives the full variable domain: KAGVTQTPRYLIKTRGQQVTLSCSPISGHRSVSWYQQTPGQGLQFLFEYFSETQRNKGNFPGRFSGRQFSNSRSEMNVSTLELGDSALYLCASSPGGLGNQPQHFGDGTRLSIL.

Only one count was recorded for this clone. Compared with germline, one end of the junction differs, possibly owing to a read error. The chain has TRBV6-1 and TRBJ1-1; D remains unclear. Germline CDR1 reads MNHNS; CDR2 reads SASEGT. There are 15 residues in the CDR3. The CDR3 reads CAGSDEGLVNTEAFF. CDR3 DNA sequence: TGTGCCGGCAGTGACGAGGGATTGGTGAACACTGAAGCTTTCTTT.